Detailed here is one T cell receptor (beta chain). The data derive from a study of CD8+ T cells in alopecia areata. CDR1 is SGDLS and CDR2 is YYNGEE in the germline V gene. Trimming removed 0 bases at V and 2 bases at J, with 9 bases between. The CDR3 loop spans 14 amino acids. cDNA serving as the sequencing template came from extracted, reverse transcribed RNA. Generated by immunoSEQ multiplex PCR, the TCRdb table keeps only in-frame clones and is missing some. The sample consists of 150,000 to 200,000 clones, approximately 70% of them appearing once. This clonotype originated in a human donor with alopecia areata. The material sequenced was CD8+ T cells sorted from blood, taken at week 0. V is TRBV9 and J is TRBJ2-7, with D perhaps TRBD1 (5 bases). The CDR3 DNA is TGTGCCAGCAGCGTAGGTTTGGGGCCCTACGAGCAGTACTTC. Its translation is CASSVGLGPYEQYF.